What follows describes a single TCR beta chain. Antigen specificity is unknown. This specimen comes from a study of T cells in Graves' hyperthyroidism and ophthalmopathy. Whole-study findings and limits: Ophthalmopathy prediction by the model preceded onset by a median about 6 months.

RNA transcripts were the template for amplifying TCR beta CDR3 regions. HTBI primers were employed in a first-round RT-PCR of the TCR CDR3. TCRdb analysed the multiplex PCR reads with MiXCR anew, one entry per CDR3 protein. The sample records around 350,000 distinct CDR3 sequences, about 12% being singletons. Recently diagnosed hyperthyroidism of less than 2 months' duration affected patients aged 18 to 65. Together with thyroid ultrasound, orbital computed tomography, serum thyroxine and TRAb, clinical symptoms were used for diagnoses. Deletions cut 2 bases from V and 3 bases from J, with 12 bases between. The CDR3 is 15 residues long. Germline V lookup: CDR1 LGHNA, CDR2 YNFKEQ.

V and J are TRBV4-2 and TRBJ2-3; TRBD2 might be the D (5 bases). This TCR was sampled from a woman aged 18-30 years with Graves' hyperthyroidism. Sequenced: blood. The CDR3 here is CASSQPDRRTDTQYF. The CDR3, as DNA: TGTGCCAGCAGCCAACCCGACCGGAGGACAGATACGCAGTATTTT.